This T cell receptor beta chain is drawn from a study of response to subunit inactivated influenza vaccine. TCRdb reanalysed the RT-PCR reads using MiXCR and keeps one entry per CDR3 protein. The sample lists more than 700,000 distinct CDR3 sequences, around 20% seen once, with 9.5% to 13% in the top ten. Study-wide results and caveats: New T cells are recruited in small numbers by each seasonal influenza vaccination, according to the authors' suggestion.

This CDR3 has 15 amino acids. The germline CDR1 and CDR2 sequences are MGHDK and SYGVNS. V was trimmed by 0 bases and J by 6 bases, leaving 11 bases between them. In this sample, this clonotype turned up a few times. Antigen: not known. Sequenced material: PBMCs from blood, taken around 5 days after vaccination. The chain joins TRBV25-1 to TRBJ2-2, with D tentatively TRBD1 (5 bases). The source is a man aged 50 to 60 who received an inactivated influenza vaccine. CDR3 DNA: TGTGCCAGCAGTGAATATGGGGCAGGGTCCGGGGAGCTGTTTTTT. Encoded protein: CASSEYGAGSGELFF.